Listed here are 20 T cell receptor beta chains from one sample, sequenced in a study of blood T cell repertoires in COVID-19. Generated by immunoSEQ multiplex PCR, the TCRdb table keeps only in-frame clones and is missing some. The sample comprises approximately 300,000 clones, more than 85% of which are singletons, and roughly 0.8% rests with the top ten. The specimen sequenced was peripheral blood. The receptors shown here come from a man aged 25-40 years with acute or convalescent COVID-19.

The CDR3 region has the DNA TGTGCCAGCAGTACAGGGTCCCCAGAGACCCAGTACTTC. Translating it yields CASSTGSPETQYF. The chain has TRBV28 and TRBJ2-5, with D possibly matching TRBD1 (6 bases). The ends were cut back, 5 bases at V and 4 bases at J, with 11 bases in the middle. Germline CDR1 MDHEN, CDR2 SYDVKM. The CDR3 length is 13 residues.

The genes are TRBV28 and TRBJ2-3; unclear D gene. CDR1 is MDHEN, CDR2 SYDVKM, per germline. The CDR3 covers 12 residues. V was cut by 3 bases and J by 3 bases, with 4 bases left in between. As DNA, the CDR3 is TGTGCCAGCAGTTTCGTTACAGATACGCAGTATTTT. It encodes CASSFVTDTQYF.

The V and J genes are TRBV7-3 and TRBJ2-6; 8 bases match TRBD1. Trimming removed 5 bases from V and 3 bases from J; junction bases left unmatched: 12. The CDR3 loop spans 18 amino acids. CDR1 is SGHTA and CDR2 is FQGTGA in the germline V gene. CDR3 amino acids: CASSPLGQGALGANVLTF. The CDR3 region has the DNA TGTGCCAGCAGCCCACTGGGCCAGGGGGCGCTTGGGGCCAACGTCCTGACTTTC.

Only one count was recorded for this clone. The V gene is TRBV30, the J gene TRBJ2-1; TRBD1 aligns across 7 bases. In germline, CDR1 is GTSNPN, CDR2 SVGIG (reference sequence). Trimming removed 3 bases from V and 2 bases from J; junction bases left unmatched: 4. The CDR3 is made up of 14 amino acids. The CDR3 nucleotides read TGTGCCTGGAGAGGTCAGGGGGCCTACAATGAGCAGTTCTTC. Its translation is CAWRGQGAYNEQFF.

V is TRBV28 and J is TRBJ2-3; the D gene is possibly TRBD1 (6 bases). Trimming stripped 3 bases from V and 0 bases from J, with 10 bases between. Germline V gene sequence: CDR1 MDHEN, CDR2 SYDVKM. There are 15 residues in the CDR3. For the CDR3, the DNA is TGTGCCAGCAGTTTTTACAGGGCAAGCACAGATACGCAGTATTTT. Translating it yields CASSFYRASTDTQYF.

The V gene is TRBV6-5, the J gene TRBJ1-5; TRBD1 aligns across 7 bases. The V gene end was trimmed by 8 bases and the J gene end by 0 bases; junction bases not matched to a gene: 4. The CDR3 sequence is 14 residues long. Germline assignment: CDR1 MNHEY and CDR2 SVGAGI. CDR3 nucleotides: TGTGCCAGCTCACAGGGGTATAGCAATCAGCCCCAGCATTTT. Its translation: CASSQGYSNQPQHF.

This clone has just one count. The rearrangement links TRBV4-2 to TRBJ2-3, with TRBD2 matching over 14 bases. CDR3 length equals 19 residues. Germline assignment: CDR1 LGHNA and CDR2 YNFKEQ. Germline trimming cut 1 base from V and 1 base from J; bases unmatched to any gene: 7. As DNA, the CDR3 is TGTGCCAGCAGCCAAGTGACTAGCGGGAGGGGAATTGGCACAGATACGCAGTATTTT. Residues: CASSQVTSGRGIGTDTQYF.

This clone was counted only a few times. The rearrangement links TRBV19 to TRBJ1-5; no firm D call. CDR1 and CDR2 (germline): LNHDA, SQIVND (reference sequence). This CDR3 region has 13 residues. Trimming removed 5 bases from V and 0 bases from J, with 5 bases in between. The CDR3 nucleotides read TGTGCCAGTAGTTCAGTTAGCAATCAGCCCCAGCATTTT. It codes for CASSSVSNQPQHF.

The gene calls are TRBV11-2 and TRBJ2-1; unclear D gene. V was clipped by 5 bases and J by 2 bases, with 4 bases between them. Germline-derived CDR1 and CDR2 are SGHAT and FQNNGV. The CDR3 totals 12 residues. Here the CDR3 reads CASSVTYNEQFF. CDR3 DNA: TGTGCCAGCAGCGTTACCTACAATGAGCAGTTCTTC.

J is TRBJ2-1 and V is TRBV7-3, with 11 nucleotides matching TRBD2. The germline V gene encodes CDR1 SGHTA and CDR2 FQGTGA. The length of the CDR3 is 18 residues. J lost 2 bases, V lost 2 bases, and 8 bases had no gene match. The CDR3, as DNA: TGTGCCAGCAGCTTAGTCCTGGGGGGACTAGCGGCCTACAATGAGCAGTTCTTC. As protein: CASSLVLGGLAAYNEQFF.

The chain joins TRBV12-5 to TRBJ2-1; D may be TRBD2 (6 bases). Trimming removed 2 bases from V and 0 bases from J, with 17 bases in between. Germline CDR1 and CDR2: LGHNT and FRNRAP. The CDR3 has 18 residues. The CDR3 coding sequence is TGTGCTAGTGGTTTGACCACGGGGGTAGGCAGCTCCTACAATGAGCAGTTCTTC. It yields the protein CASGLTTGVGSSYNEQFF.

The V call is TRBV5-5, the J call TRBJ1-5; D is possibly TRBD1 (5 bases). V dropped 0 bases and J dropped 5 bases, with 12 bases sitting between them. Per germline, CDR1 SGHKS and CDR2 YYEKEE (reference sequence). This CDR3 has 15 amino acids. For the CDR3, the DNA is TGTGCCAGCAGCTTGGGGACACCAAGAGATCAGCCCCAGCATTTT. Residues: CASSLGTPRDQPQHF.

In its sample, this clone was seen a few times. This chain uses TRBV18 with TRBJ1-2; no definite D call. CDR3 length: 13 residues. The V gene's germline CDR1 is KGHSH and CDR2 LQKENI. Between the trimmed V and J ends, which lost 6 bases and 0 bases, there was a span of 8 bases. CDR3 in amino acids: CASSRSSNYGYTF. DNA for the CDR3: TGTGCCAGCTCCAGGTCGTCTAACTATGGCTACACCTTC.

The chain joins TRBV14 to TRBJ2-3; D not certain. The CDR3 loop spans 14 amino acids. CDR1 and CDR2 (germline): SGHDN, FVKESK. V was clipped by 4 bases and J by 6 bases, with 14 bases between them. DNA for the CDR3: TGTGCCAGCAGCCCTATTACGGTTTGGGATACGCAGTATTTT. Translating it yields CASSPITVWDTQYF.

The gene calls are TRBV3-1 (or the pseudogene TRBV3-2) and TRBJ2-3; D is possibly TRBD1 (5 bases). Looked up from germline, CDR1 is LGHDT and CDR2 is YNNKEL (reference sequence). V lost 5 bases to trimming and J lost 2 bases, with 29 bases between them. The CDR3 spans 20 residues. The CDR3 reads CASSSLPLDIAKQNTDTQYF. For the CDR3, the DNA is TGTGCCAGCAGCTCCCTACCCTTGGACATCGCAAAGCAAAACACAGATACGCAGTATTTT.

This chain joins TRBV28 and TRBJ2-5; 8 bases agree with TRBD2. The trim removed 8 bases at V and 4 bases at J, leaving 12 bases unmatched. CDR1 is MDHEN and CDR2 is SYDVKM in the germline V gene. The CDR3 spans 15 residues. The CDR3 region is CASYFGGGLAETQYF. The CDR3 coding sequence is TGTGCCAGCTACTTCGGGGGGGGGCTGGCAGAGACCCAGTACTTC.

The V call is TRBV7-2, the J call TRBJ2-7, with TRBD1 matching 9 bases. CDR3 length equals 15 residues. The germline CDR1 and CDR2 sequences are SGHTA and FQGNSA. The V segment lost 1 base and the J segment 3 bases; nucleotides outside the gene matches: 4. CDR3 sequence (DNA): TGTGCCAGCAGCTTAGGGACAGGGGTCAACTACGAGCAGTACTTC. As protein: CASSLGTGVNYEQYF.

V is TRBV5-1 and J is TRBJ2-5, with 7 bases matching TRBD1. Unmatched junction bases numbered 4, after V lost 5 bases and J lost 0 bases. The CDR3 is made up of 14 amino acids. Germline V gene lookup returns CDR1 SGHRS and CDR2 YFSETQ. The CDR3 here is CASRRDRDQETQYF. The CDR3 region has the DNA TGCGCCAGCAGACGAGACAGGGACCAAGAGACCCAGTACTTC.

This clone turned up a few times. The chain joins TRBV19 to TRBJ1-4; the D gene is possibly TRBD1 (5 bases). The germline V gene has CDR1 LNHDA and CDR2 SQIVND (reference sequence). The V gene lost 6 bases and the J gene lost 3 bases, with 23 bases spanning the gap. There are 18 residues in the CDR3. The CDR3 DNA reads TGTGCCAGTAGGTGGGGAGGGGTGCAGCAAGTACCTAATGAAAAACTGTTTTTT. Encoded protein: CASRWGGVQQVPNEKLFF.

This rearrangement joins TRBV7-3 to TRBJ1-4; D is uncertain. CDR3 length: 15 amino acids. Germline V gene lookup returns CDR1 SGHTA and CDR2 FQGTGA. V lost 2 bases to trimming and J lost 0 bases, with 7 bases between them. The CDR3 loop is CASSLGPSTNEKLFF. Here the CDR3 DNA reads TGTGCCAGCAGCTTAGGGCCCTCAACTAATGAAAAACTGTTTTTT.